The text below deals with one T cell receptor beta chain. Antigen specificity is unknown. V was shortened by 2 bases and J by 5 bases, with 8 bases between the two germline ends. Germline V gives CDR1 SQVTM, CDR2 ANQGSEA. The CDR3 extends over 12 amino acids. The data derive from a study of cytomegalovirus exposure and HLA in healthy donors. Broader study findings: On later analysis, the bulk of CMV-associated TCR beta chains appeared to be HLA-restricted.

PCR used 60 Vbeta primers and 13 Jbeta primers. The data were produced by immunoSEQ multiplex PCR, yet TCRdb's version contains in-frame clones alone and is incomplete. The top ten clones hold roughly 7.2% of a sample with some 150,000 clones, approximately 8.9% of them seen once. The clonotype was recovered from a middle-aged woman in good health and CMV-seropositive. The material sequenced was PBMCs. The rearrangement uses TRBV29-1 and TRBJ2-3, with a weak D call TRBD2 (6 bases). CDR3 DNA sequence: TGCAGCGTTGAAATGGGGGGAGATACGCAGTATTTT. As protein: CSVEMGGDTQYF.